Listed below are T cell receptor beta chains from one sample, sequenced in a study of identical twins. TCRdb reprocessed the 5' RACE reads via MiXCR and lists one record per CDR3 protein. The sample has around 530,000 distinct CDR3 sequences, around 15% seen once; the top ten hold 0.35% to 0.45%. This same sample was also taken into another study, of yellow fever vaccine responses in identical twins.

Input material: CD4+ T cells sorted from blood. All receptors come from a woman between 18 and 29 years old in good health. The CDR3 runs from the conserved cysteine through the conserved F or W. Each record gives: V gene, J gene, clone size, D gene, CDR3 DNA, CDR3 protein. The D gene is left open where the match is weak. Size is stated for part of the rows, as once, few or many counts, or as a class when the clone is expanded.

TRBV3-1	TRBJ2-2	few	TRBD2	TGTGCCAGCCGGGGGACTAAGGACACCGGGGAGCTGTTTTTT	CASRGTKDTGELFF
TRBV5-1	TRBJ2-1	.	TRBD2	TGCGCCAGCAGCCAGGGACTAGCGGGAATGAGGGGTGAGCAGTTCTTC	CASSQGLAGMRGEQFF
TRBV7-3	TRBJ2-1	once	TRBD2	TGTGCCAGCAGCTTAACGGGGCTAGCGGTTTACAATGAGCAGTTCTTC	CASSLTGLAVYNEQFF
TRBV7-3	TRBJ2-3	.	.	TGTGCCAGCAGCTTAAAAGTGGGTAACACAGATACGCAGTATTTT	CASSLKVGNTDTQYF
TRBV7-9	TRBJ2-5	once	TRBD1	TGTGCCAGCAGCAAACAGGGGGCGCGGCTGGGACAAGAGACCCAGTACTTC	CASSKQGARLGQETQYF
TRBV7-8	TRBJ2-5	few	.	TGTGCCAGCAGCTTAGGCCCTAGGCAAGAGACCCAGTACTTC	CASSLGPRQETQYF
TRBV29-1	TRBJ2-7	few	TRBD2	TGCAGCGTCCGTGGGGGGAGACCGGGACTAGCGGGAACCTACGAGCAGTACTTC	CSVRGGRPGLAGTYEQYF
TRBV5-1	TRBJ2-6	.	.	TGCGCCAGCAGCTTGGGTTTTGGGGCCAACGTCCTGACTTTC	CASSLGFGANVLTF
TRBV20-1	TRBJ2-1	few	.	TGCAGTGCTAGGGCCGTGGGGCAGTTCTTC	CSARAVGQFF
TRBV3-1	TRBJ2-1	few	.	TGTGCCAGCAGCCAGTTCCCCTACAATGAGCAGTTCTTC	CASSQFPYNEQFF
TRBV5-1	TRBJ1-4	.	TRBD1	TGCGCCAGCAGCTTGGGCCAGGGGGGAAATGAAAAACTGTTTTTT	CASSLGQGGNEKLFF
TRBV29-1	TRBJ1-1	.	.	TGCAGCGTTGAAGGCGGTGAAGCTTTCTTT	CSVEGGEAFF
TRBV20-1	TRBJ2-7	few	TRBD1	TGCAGTGCTAGTCACGGACAGGGGGCTTCCGAGCAGTACTTC	CSASHGQGASEQYF
TRBV24-1	TRBJ2-5	.	.	TGTGCCACCAGTGATACCCGGGGGGCCCGTGAGACCCAGTACTTC	CATSDTRGARETQYF
TRBV5-1	TRBJ2-3	many	.	TGCGCCAGCTCGCGGGGACTGGACCAAGGTATAGATACGCAGTATTTT	CASSRGLDQGIDTQYF
TRBV29-1	TRBJ2-1	.	.	TGCAGCGTCACCAGACAGTATGAGCAGTTCTTC	CSVTRQYEQFF
TRBV15	TRBJ1-1	few	.	TGTGCCACCAGCAAGAGGAACACTGAAGCTTTCTTT	CATSKRNTEAFF
TRBV7-2	TRBJ1-1	few	.	TGTGCCAGCAGCTTATACCGTGGTGGGAACACTGAAGCTTTCTTT	CASSLYRGGNTEAFF
TRBV6-1	TRBJ1-1	.	.	TGTGCCAGCACCCGCAGTACCCTGAACACTGAAGCTTTCTTT	CASTRSTLNTEAFF
TRBV5-1	TRBJ2-3	.	.	TGCGCCAGCAGAAGGATGACAGAAGGGGTTACGCAGTATTTT	CASRRMTEGVTQYF
TRBV29-1	TRBJ2-5	.	TRBD1	TGCAGCGTGACAGGGGGACCTCAGACCCAGTACTTC	CSVTGGPQTQYF
TRBV3-1	TRBJ2-1	.	TRBD2	TGTGCCAGCAGCCTCGCGGGGGAAGAGCAGTTCTTC	CASSLAGEEQFF
TRBV4-2	TRBJ2-3	few	.	TGTGCCAGCAGCCAAATGGCAGATACGCAGTATTTT	CASSQMADTQYF
TRBV7-6	TRBJ2-1	.	.	TGTGCCAGCAGCCAGGGGACGGGAGACTACAATGAGCAGTTCTTC	CASSQGTGDYNEQFF
TRBV7-2	TRBJ2-1	once	.	TGTGCCAGCAGCTCCCGGACCCCCTACAATGAGCAGTTCTTC	CASSSRTPYNEQFF
TRBV11-2	TRBJ2-1	.	TRBD2	TGTGCCAGCAGCTCGGGACTAGACTACAATGAGCAGTTCTTC	CASSSGLDYNEQFF
TRBV3-1	TRBJ2-1	.	TRBD2	TGTGCCAGCAGCCCCGGTTGGCGGGGGGGCTTTGGGGAGCAGTTCTTC	CASSPGWRGGFGEQFF
TRBV18	TRBJ2-7	few	.	TGTGCCAGCTCACCAGAGGGGCGCGGTGGGTACGAGTACTTC	CASSPEGRGGYEYF